This note documents a single T cell receptor (beta chain) sequence. Its antigen is still unknown. The sample comes from a study of beta chain features in type 1 diabetes. Investigators reverse transcribed all isolated RNA, so they sequenced expressed TCRB transcripts. Clones were sequenced by immunoSEQ multiplex PCR, and TCRdb holds only the in-frame ones, with some missing. The sample has a few hundred thousand clones; approximately 10% are singletons. Germline V gene lookup returns CDR1 SEHNR and CDR2 FQNEAQ (reference sequence). V was clipped by 1 base and J by 6 bases, with 6 bases between them. This CDR3 is built from 13 residues. Study-wide results and limits: Type 1 diabetes patients had moderately but significantly shorter TCRB CDR3s in all four CD4+ subsets. Patients showed naive, central memory and Treg TCRB repertoires that appeared more similar than those of healthy donors.

Sequencing was done on a sample of naive CD4+ T cells from blood. This rearrangement joins TRBV7-9 to TRBJ1-4; perhaps TRBD1 as D (5 bases). This receptor was identified in a man between 25 and 39 years old with type 1 diabetes. In DNA form, the CDR3 reads TGTGCCAGCAGCTTAGTAGGGGATGAAAAACTGTTTTTT. This codes for CASSLVGDEKLFF.